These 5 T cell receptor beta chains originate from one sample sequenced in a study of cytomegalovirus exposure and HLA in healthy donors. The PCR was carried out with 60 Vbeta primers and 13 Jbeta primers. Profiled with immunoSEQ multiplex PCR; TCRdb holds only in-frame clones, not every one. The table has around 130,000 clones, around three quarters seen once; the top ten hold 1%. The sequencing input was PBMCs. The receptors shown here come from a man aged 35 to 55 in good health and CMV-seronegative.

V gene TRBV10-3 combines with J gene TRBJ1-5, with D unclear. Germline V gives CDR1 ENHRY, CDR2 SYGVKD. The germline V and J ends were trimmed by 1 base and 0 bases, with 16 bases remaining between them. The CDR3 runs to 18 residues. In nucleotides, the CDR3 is TGTGCCATCAGTGAGTTCGATATGCGGGGAGGTAGCAATCAGCCCCAGCATTTT. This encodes CAISEFDMRGGSNQPQHF.

In nucleotides, the CDR3 is TGTGCCAGCAGGTATTCTAGTACGGAGACCCAGTACTTC. Protein: CASRYSSTETQYF. The chain is built from TRBV28 and TRBJ2-5; D unclear. The CDR3 totals 13 residues. The germline gives CDR1 MDHEN, CDR2 SYDVKM. Trimming shortened V by 6 bases and J by 5 bases, and 13 bases separated the two germline ends.

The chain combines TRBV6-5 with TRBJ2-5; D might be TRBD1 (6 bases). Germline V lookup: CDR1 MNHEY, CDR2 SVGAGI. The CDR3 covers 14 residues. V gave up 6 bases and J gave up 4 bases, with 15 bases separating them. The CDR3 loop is CASSPLQGLETQYF. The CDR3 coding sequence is TGTGCCAGCAGCCCGTTACAGGGTTTAGAGACCCAGTACTTC.

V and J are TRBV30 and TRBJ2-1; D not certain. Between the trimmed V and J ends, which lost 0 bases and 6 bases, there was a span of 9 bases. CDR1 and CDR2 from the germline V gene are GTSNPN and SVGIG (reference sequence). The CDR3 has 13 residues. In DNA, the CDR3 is TGTGCCTGGAGTGTACAATCAGGCAATGAGCAGTTCTTC. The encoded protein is CAWSVQSGNEQFF.

The CDR3 loop is CARTSGTYEQYF. The CDR3 coding sequence is TGTGCCAGGACTAGCGGGACTTACGAGCAGTACTTC. V usage is TRBV28 and J usage is TRBJ2-7, with TRBD2 matching over 11 bases. Germline V gene data show CDR1 as MDHEN and CDR2 as SYDVKM. There are 12 residues in the CDR3. Trimming removed 9 bases from V and 4 bases from J; junction bases left unmatched: 2. Full variable domain (outside the CDR3, taken from reference TRBV28 and TRBJ2-7): DVKVTQSSRYLVKRTGEKVFLECVQDMDHENMFWYRQDPGLGLRLIYFSYDVKMKEKGDIPEGYSVSREKKERFSLILESASTNQTSMYLCARTSGTYEQYFGPGTRLTVT.